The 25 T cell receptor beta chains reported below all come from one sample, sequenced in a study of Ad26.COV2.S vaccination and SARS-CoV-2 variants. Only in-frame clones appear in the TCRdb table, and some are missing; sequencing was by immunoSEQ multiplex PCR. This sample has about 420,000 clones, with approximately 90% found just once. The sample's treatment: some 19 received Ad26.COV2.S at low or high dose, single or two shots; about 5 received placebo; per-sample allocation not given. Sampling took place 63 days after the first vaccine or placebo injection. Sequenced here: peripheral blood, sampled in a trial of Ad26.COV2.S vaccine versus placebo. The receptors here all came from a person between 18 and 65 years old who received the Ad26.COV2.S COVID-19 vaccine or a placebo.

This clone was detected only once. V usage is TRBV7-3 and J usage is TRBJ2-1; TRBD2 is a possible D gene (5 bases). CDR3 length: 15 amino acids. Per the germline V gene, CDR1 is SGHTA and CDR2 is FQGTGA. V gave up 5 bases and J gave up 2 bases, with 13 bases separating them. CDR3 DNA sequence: TGTGCCAGCAGCCGTGAGGGTGTCCCCTACAATGAGCAGTTCTTC. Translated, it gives CASSREGVPYNEQFF.

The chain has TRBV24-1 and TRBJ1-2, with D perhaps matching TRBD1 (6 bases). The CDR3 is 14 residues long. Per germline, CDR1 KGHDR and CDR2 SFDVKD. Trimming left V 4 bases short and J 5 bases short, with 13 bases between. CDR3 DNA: TGTGCCACCAGTGACCCCAGGGGAGGATATGGCTACACCTTC. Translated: CATSDPRGGYGYTF.

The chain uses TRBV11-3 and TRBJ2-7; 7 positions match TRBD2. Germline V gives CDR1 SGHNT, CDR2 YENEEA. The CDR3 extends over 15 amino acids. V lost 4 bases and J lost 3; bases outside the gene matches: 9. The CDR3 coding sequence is TGTGCCAGCAGCTCAGCAGGCGGGGGTGGCTACGAGCAGTACTTC. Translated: CASSSAGGGGYEQYF.

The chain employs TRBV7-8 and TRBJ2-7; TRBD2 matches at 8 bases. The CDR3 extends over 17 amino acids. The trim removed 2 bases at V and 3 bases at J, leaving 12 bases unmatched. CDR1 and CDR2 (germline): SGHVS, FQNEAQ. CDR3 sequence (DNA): TGTGCCAGCAGCTTAATTGAAGTGGATAGCGGGATCTACGAGCAGTACTTC. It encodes CASSLIEVDSGIYEQYF.

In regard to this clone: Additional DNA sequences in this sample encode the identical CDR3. CDR3 in DNA: TGCAGTGCTAGTCGGGGGGGCCGCGATACGCAGTATTTT. Translated: CSASRGGRDTQYF. This sequence joins TRBV20-1 and TRBJ2-3, with 8 bases lining up with TRBD2. Trimming cost V 3 bases and J 6 bases; bases outside gene matches: 5. Germline V gene lookup returns CDR1 DFQATT and CDR2 SNEGSKA (reference sequence). CDR3 length: 13 residues.

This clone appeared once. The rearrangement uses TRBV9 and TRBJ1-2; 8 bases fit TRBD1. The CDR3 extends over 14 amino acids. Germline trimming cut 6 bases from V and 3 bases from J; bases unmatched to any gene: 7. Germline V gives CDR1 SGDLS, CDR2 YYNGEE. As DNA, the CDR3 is TGTGCCAGCACCCAAACGGACAGGGACTATGGCTACACCTTC. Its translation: CASTQTDRDYGYTF. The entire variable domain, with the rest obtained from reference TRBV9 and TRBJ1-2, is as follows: DSGVTQTPKHLITATGQRVTLRCSPRSGDLSVYWYQQSLDQGLQFLIQYYNGEERAKGNILERFSAQQFPDLHSELNLSSLELGDSALYFCASTQTDRDYGYTFGSGTRLTVV.

CDR3 protein: CASSYWTGGADNQPQHF. In DNA, the CDR3 is TGTGCCAGCAGTTACTGGACGGGTGGGGCAGACAATCAGCCCCAGCATTTT. The chain combines TRBV6-2 or TRBV6-3 with TRBJ1-5; tentatively, D is TRBD1 (5 bases). The CDR3 sequence is 17 residues long. The V gene lost 1 base and the J gene lost 3 bases, with 16 bases spanning the gap. Germline loops: CDR1 MNHEY, CDR2 SVGEGT.

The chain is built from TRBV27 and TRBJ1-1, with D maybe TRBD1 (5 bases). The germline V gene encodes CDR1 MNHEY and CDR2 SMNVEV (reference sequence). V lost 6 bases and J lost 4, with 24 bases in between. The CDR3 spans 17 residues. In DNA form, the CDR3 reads TGTGCCAGCAGCCGTACACTCGTTTGGGGGGAGAGCACTGAAGCTTTCTTT. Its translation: CASSRTLVWGESTEAFF.

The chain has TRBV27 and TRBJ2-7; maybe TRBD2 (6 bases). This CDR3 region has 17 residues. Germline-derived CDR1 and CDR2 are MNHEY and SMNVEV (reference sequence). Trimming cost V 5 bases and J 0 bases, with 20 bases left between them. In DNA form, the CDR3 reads TGTGCCAGCAGTCTCCACGCCCCGGGAGCTTCCTCCTACGAGCAGTACTTC. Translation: CASSLHAPGASSYEQYF.

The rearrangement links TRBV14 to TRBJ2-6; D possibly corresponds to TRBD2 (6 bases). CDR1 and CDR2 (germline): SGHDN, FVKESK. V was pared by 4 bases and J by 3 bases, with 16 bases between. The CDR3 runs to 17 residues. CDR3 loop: CASSRPGGKGGANVLTF. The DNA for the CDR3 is TGTGCCAGCAGCCGACCCGGAGGGAAGGGTGGGGCCAACGTCCTGACTTTC. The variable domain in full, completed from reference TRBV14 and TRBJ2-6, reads EAGVTQFPSHSVIEKGQTVTLRCDPISGHDNLYWYRRVMGKEIKFLLHFVKESKQDESGMPNNRFLAERTGGTYSTLKVQPAELEDSGVYFCASSRPGGKGGANVLTFGAGSRLTVL.

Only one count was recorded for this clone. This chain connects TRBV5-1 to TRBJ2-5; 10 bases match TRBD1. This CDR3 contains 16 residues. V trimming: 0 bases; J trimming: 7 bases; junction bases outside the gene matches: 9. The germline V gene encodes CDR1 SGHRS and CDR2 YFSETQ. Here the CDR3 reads CASSLELAGTGATQYF. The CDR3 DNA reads TGCGCCAGCAGCTTGGAATTAGCCGGGACAGGGGCGACCCAGTACTTC.

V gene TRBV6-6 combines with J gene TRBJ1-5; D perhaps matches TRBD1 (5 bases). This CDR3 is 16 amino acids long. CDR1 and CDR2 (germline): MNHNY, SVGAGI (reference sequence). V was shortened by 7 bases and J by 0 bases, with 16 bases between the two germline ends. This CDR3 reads CASKRQGQHSNQPQHF. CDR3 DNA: TGTGCCAGCAAAAGGCAGGGCCAACATAGCAATCAGCCCCAGCATTTT.

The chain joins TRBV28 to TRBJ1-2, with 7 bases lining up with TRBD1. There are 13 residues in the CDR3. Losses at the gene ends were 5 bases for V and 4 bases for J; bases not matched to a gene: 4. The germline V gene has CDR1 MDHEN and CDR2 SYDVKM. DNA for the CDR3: TGTGCCAGCAGTCGGGACAGATTCTATGGCTACACCTTC. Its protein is CASSRDRFYGYTF.

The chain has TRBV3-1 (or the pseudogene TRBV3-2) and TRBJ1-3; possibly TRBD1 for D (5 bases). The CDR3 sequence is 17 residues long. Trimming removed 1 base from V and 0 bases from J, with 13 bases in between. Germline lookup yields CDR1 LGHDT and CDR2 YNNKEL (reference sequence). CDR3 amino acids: CASSQGWGPSSGNTIYF. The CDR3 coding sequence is TGTGCCAGCAGCCAAGGGTGGGGCCCAAGCTCTGGAAACACCATATATTTT.

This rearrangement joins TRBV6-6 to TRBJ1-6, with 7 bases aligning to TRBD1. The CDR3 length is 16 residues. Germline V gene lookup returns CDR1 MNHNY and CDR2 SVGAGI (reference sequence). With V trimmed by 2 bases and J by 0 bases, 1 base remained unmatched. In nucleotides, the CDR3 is TGTGCCAGCAGTTACAGGGGGCCCTCCTATAATTCACCCCTCCACTTT. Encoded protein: CASSYRGPSYNSPLHF.

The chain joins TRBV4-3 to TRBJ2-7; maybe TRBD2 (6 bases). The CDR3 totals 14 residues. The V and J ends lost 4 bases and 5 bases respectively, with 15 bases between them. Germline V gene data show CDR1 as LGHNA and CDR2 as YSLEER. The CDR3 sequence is CASSLRDVSDEQYF. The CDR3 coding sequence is TGCGCCAGCAGCCTGCGGGACGTCTCAGACGAGCAGTACTTC.

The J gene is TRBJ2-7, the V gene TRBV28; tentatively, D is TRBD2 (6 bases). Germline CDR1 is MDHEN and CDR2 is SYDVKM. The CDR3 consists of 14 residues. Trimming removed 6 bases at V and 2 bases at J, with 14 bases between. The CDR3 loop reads CASRTIGGTYEQYF. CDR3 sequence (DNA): TGTGCCAGCAGAACGATCGGGGGAACCTACGAGCAGTACTTC.

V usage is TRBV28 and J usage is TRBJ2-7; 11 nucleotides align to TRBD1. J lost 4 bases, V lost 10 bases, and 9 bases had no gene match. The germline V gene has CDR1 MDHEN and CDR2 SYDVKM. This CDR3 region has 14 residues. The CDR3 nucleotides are TGTGCCATTGGATCAGGGACAGGGGGGTACGAGCAGTACTTC. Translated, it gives CAIGSGTGGYEQYF.

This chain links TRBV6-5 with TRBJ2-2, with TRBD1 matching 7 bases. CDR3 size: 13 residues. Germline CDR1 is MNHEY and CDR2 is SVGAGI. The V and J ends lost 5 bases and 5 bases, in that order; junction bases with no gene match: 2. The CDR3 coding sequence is TGTGCCAGCAGTAAACAGGGGACCGGGGAGCTGTTTTTT. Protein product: CASSKQGTGELFF.

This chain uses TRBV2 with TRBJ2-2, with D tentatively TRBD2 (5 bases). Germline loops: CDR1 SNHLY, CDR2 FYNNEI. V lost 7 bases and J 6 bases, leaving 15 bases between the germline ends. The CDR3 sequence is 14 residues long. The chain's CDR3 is CASTGYGVAGELFF. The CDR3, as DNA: TGTGCCAGCACTGGTTACGGGGTGGCCGGGGAGCTGTTTTTT.

CDR3 in DNA: TGTGCCAGCAGTCCTTATACCGGGGAGCTGTTTTTT. It specifies CASSPYTGELFF. This chain links TRBV12-3 or TRBV12-4 with TRBJ2-2; D uncertain. The CDR3 contains 12 residues. The V gene lost 5 bases and the J gene lost 5 bases, with 6 bases spanning the gap.

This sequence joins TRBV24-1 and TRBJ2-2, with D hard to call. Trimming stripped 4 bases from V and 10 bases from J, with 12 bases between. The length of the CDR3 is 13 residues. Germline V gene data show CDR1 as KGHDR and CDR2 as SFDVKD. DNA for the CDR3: TGTGCCACCAGTGAGCTGGCATGGGAGGAGCTGTTTTTT. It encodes CATSELAWEELFF.

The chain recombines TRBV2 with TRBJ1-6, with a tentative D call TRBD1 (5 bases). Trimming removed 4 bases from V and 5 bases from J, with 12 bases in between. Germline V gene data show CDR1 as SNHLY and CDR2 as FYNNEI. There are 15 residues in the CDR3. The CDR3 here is CASSVRGVDNSPLHF. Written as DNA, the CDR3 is TGTGCCAGCAGTGTAAGAGGGGTTGATAATTCACCCCTCCACTTT.

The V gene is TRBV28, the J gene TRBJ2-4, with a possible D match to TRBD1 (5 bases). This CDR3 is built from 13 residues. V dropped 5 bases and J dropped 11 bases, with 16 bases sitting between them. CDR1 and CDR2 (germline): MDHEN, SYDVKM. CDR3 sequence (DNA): TGTGCCAGCAGTACCGCCGACAGAAGGCTTCAGTACTTC. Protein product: CASSTADRRLQYF.

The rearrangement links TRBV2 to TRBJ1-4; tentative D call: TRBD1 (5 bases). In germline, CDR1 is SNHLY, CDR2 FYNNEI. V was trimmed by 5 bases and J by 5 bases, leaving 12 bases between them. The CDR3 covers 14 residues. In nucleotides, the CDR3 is TGTGCCAGCAGTAGGGACGGAGTAAATGAAAAACTGTTTTTT. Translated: CASSRDGVNEKLFF.